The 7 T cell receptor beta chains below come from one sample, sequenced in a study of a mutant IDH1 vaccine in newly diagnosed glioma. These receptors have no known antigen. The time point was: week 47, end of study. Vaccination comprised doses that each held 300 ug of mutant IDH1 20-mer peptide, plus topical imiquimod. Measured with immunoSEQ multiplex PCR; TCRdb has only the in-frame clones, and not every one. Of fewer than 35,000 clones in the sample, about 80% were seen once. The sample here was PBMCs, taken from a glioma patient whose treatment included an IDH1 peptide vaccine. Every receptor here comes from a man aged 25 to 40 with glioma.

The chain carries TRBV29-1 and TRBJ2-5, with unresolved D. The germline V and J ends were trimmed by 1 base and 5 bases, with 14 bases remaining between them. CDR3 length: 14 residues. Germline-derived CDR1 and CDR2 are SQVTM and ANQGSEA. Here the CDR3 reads CSVEGVRDGETQYF. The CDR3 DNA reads TGCAGCGTTGAAGGGGTTAGAGACGGGGAGACCCAGTACTTC. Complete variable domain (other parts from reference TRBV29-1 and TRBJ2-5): SAVISQKPSRDICQRGTSLTIQCQVDSQVTMMFWYRQQPGQSLTLIATANQGSEATYESGFVIDKFPISRPNLTFSTLTVSNMSPEDSSIYLCSVEGVRDGETQYFGPGTRLLVL.

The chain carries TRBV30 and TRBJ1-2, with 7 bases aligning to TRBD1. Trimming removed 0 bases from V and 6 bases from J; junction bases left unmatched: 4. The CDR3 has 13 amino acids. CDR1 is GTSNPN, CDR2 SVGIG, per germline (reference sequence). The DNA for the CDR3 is TGTGCCTGGAGTGTGTCCAGGGGGGATGGCTACACCTTC. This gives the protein CAWSVSRGDGYTF.

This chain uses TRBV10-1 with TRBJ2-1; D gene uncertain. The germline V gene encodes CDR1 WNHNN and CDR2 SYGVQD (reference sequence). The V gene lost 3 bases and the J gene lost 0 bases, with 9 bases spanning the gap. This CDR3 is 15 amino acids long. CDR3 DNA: TGCGCCAGCAGTGAATCGGCGGCCTCCTACAATGAGCAGTTCTTC. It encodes CASSESAASYNEQFF.

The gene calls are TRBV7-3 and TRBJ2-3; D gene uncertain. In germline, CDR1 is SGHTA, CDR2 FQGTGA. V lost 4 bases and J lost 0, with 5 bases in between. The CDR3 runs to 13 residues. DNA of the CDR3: TGTGCCAGCAGCTACCTTAGCACAGATACGCAGTATTTT. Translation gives CASSYLSTDTQYF. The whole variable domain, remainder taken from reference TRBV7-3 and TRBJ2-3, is GAGVSQTPSNKVTEKGKYVELRCDPISGHTALYWYRQSLGQGPEFLIYFQGTGAADDSGLPNDRFFAVRPEGSVSTLKIQRTERGDSAVYLCASSYLSTDTQYFGPGTRLTVL.

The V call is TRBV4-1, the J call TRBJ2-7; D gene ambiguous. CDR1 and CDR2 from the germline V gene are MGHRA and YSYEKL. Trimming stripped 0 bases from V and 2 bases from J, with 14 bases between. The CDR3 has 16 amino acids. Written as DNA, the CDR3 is TGCGCCAGCAGCCAAGATCGCCAGGACGGAACCTACGAGCAGTACTTC. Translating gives CASSQDRQDGTYEQYF.

The CDR3 reads CASSIGGPGEANEKLFF. DNA for the CDR3: TGTGCCAGTAGTATAGGAGGCCCCGGAGAAGCTAATGAAAAACTGTTTTTT. The chain couples TRBV19 to TRBJ1-4, with D unclear. Germline V gives CDR1 LNHDA, CDR2 SQIVND (reference sequence). The CDR3 is made up of 17 amino acids. V was clipped by 1 base and J by 3 bases, with 15 bases between them.

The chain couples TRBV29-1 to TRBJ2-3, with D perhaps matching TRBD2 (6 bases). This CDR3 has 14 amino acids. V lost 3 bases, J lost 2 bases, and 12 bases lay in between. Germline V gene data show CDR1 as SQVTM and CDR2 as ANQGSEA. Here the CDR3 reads CSVDGGAPTDTQYF. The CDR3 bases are TGCAGCGTTGACGGCGGGGCCCCCACAGATACGCAGTATTTT.